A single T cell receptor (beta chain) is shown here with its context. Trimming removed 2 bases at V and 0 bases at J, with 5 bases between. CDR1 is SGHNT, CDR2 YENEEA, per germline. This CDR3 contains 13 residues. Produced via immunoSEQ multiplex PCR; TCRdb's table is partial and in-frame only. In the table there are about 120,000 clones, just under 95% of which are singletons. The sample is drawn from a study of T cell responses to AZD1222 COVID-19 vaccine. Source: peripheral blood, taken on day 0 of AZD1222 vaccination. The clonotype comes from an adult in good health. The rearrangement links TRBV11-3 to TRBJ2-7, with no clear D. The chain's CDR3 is CASSLRSSYEQYF. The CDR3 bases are TGTGCCAGCAGCTTACGATCCTCCTACGAGCAGTACTTC.